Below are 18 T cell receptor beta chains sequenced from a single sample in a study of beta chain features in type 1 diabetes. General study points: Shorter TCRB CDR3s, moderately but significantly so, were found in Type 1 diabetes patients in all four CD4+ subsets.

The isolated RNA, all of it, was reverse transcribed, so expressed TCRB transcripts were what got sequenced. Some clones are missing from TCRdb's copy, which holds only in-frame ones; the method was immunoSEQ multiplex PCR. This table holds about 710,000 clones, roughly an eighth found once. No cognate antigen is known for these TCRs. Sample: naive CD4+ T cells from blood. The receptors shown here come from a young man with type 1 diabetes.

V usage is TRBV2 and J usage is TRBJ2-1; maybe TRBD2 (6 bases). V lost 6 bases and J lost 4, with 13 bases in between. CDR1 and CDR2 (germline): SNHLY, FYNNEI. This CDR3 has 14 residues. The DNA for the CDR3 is TGTGCCAGCAGAAGGGAGGACACTTACAATGAGCAGTTCTTC. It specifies CASRREDTYNEQFF.

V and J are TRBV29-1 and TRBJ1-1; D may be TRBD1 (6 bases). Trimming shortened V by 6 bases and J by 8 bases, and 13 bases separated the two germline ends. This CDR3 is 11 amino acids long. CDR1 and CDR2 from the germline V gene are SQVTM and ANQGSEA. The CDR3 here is CSVGTNGEAFF. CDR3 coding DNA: TGCAGCGTGGGGACAAACGGCGAAGCTTTCTTT.

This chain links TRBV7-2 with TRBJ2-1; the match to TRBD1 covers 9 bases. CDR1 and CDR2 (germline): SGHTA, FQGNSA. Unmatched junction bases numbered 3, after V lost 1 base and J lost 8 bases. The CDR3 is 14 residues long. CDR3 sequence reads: CASSLDRGRDEQFF. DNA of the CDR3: TGTGCCAGCAGCTTAGACAGGGGGCGGGATGAGCAGTTCTTC.

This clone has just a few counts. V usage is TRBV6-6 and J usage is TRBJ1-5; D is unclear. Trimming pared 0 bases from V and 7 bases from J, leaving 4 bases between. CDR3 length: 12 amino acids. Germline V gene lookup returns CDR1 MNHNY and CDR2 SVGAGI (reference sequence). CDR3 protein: CASSYSTQPQHF. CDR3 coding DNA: TGTGCCAGCAGTTACTCCACACAGCCCCAGCATTTT.

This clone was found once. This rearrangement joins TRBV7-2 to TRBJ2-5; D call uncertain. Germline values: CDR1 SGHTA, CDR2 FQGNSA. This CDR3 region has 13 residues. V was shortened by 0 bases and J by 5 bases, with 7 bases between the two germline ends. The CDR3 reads CASSLAPVETQYF. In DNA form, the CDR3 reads TGTGCCAGCAGCTTAGCCCCAGTTGAGACCCAGTACTTC.

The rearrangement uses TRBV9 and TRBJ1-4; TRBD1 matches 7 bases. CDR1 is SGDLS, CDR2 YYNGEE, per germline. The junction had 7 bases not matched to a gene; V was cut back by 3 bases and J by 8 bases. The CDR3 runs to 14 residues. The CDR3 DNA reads TGTGCCAGCAGCGCTCGACAGGGCAGGGAAAAACTGTTTTTT. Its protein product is CASSARQGREKLFF.

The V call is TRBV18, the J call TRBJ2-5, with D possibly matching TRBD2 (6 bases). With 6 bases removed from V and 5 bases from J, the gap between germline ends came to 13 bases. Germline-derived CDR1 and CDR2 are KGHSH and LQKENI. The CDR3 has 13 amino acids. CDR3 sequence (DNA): TGTGCCAGCTCTCCGCGGAGGGATGAGACCCAGTACTTC. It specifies CASSPRRDETQYF. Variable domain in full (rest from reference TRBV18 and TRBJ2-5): NAGVMQNPRHLVRRRGQEARLRCSPMKGHSHVYWYRQLPEEGLKFMVYLQKENIIDESGMPKERFSAEFPKEGPSILRIQQVVRGDSAAYFCASSPRRDETQYFGPGTRLLVL.

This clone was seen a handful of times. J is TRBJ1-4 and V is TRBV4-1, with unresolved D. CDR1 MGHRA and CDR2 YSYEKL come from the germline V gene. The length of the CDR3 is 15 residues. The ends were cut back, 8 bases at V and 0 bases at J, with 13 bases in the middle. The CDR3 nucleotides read TGCGCCAGCGGCGGAGAGGTTGCAACTAATGAAAAACTGTTTTTT. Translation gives CASGGEVATNEKLFF.

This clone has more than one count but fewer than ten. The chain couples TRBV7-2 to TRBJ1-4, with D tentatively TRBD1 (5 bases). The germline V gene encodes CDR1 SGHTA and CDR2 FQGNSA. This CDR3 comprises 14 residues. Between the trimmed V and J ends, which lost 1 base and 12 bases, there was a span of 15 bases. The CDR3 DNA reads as TGTGCCAGCAGCTTAGGCCTTGTTGGGGGAGAACTGTTTTTT. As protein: CASSLGLVGGELFF.

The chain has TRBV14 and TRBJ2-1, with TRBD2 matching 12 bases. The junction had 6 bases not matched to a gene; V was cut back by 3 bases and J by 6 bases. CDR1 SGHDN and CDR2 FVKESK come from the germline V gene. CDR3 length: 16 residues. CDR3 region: CASSQQLAGGVNEQFF. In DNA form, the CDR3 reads TGTGCCAGCAGCCAGCAACTAGCGGGAGGTGTCAATGAGCAGTTCTTC.

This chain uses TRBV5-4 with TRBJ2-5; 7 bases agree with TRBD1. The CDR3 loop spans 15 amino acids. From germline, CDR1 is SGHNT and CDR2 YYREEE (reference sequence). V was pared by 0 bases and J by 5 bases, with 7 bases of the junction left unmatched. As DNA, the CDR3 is TGTGCCAGCAGCTTGGCGGGGACAGTCTTGGAGACCCAGTACTTC. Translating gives CASSLAGTVLETQYF.

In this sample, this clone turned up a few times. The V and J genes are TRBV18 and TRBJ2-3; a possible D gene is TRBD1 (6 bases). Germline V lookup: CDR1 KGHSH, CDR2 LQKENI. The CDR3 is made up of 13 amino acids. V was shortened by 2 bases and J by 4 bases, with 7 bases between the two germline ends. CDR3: CASSPNRADTQYF. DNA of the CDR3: TGTGCCAGCTCACCAAACAGGGCAGATACGCAGTATTTT.

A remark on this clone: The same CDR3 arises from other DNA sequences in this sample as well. The CDR3 sequence: CASSGTGERQPQHF. The CDR3 DNA sequence: TGTGCCAGCAGCGGGACAGGGGAACGTCAGCCCCAGCATTTT. The chain has TRBV2 and TRBJ1-5, with 10 bases lining up with TRBD1. The J segment lost 6 bases and the V segment lost 6 bases, leaving 5 bases of the junction unmatched. CDR1 SNHLY and CDR2 FYNNEI come from the germline V gene. The CDR3 consists of 14 residues.

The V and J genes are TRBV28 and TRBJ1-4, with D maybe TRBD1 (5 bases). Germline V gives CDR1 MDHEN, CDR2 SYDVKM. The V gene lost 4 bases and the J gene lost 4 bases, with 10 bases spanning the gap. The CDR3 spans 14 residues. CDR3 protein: CASSSGANNEKLFF. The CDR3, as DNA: TGTGCCAGCAGTTCCGGGGCCAATAATGAAAAACTGTTTTTT.

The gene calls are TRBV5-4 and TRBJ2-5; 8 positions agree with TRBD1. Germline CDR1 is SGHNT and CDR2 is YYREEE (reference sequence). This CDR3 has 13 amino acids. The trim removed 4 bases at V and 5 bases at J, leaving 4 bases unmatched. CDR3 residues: CASSLQGAETQYF. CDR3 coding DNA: TGTGCCAGCAGCCTGCAGGGGGCCGAGACCCAGTACTTC.

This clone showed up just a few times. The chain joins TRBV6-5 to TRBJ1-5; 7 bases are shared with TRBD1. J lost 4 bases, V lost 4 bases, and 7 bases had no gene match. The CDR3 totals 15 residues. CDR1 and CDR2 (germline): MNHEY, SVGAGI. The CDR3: CASSSIRQGNQPQHF. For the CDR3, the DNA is TGTGCCAGCAGTTCTATTCGACAGGGTAATCAGCCCCAGCATTTT.

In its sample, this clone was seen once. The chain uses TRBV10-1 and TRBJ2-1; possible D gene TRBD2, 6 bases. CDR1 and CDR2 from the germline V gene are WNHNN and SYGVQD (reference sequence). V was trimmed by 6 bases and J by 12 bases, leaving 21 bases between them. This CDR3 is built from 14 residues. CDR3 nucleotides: TGCGCCAGCAGCGGCGGGGATGGGCGGAGGCGGCAGTTCTTC. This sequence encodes CASSGGDGRRRQFF.

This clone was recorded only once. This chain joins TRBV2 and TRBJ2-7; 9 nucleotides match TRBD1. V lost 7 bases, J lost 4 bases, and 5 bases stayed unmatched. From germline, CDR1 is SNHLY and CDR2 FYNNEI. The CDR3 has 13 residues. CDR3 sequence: CASNQQGAYEQYF. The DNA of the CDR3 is TGTGCCAGCAATCAACAGGGGGCTTACGAGCAGTACTTC.